The clone carrying this TCR beta chain was seen a few times. What it binds is unknown. A second roughly 7 to 11 cycle PCR used barcoded and J-beta primers. Tagging of each cDNA molecule was performed by a template-switch adaptor with 12 random nucleotides. TCRdb processed the 5' RACE reads anew with MiXCR; each CDR3 protein has one entry. The sample has 910,000 or so distinct CDR3 sequences; roughly half are singletons. This entry belongs to a study of blood T cells in healthy people across ages. Whole-study findings and limits: Long-lived donors carried more naive CD4+ cells and greater diversity than aged donors.

The V end lost 1 base, the J end lost 6 bases, and 9 bases lay between the germline ends. This CDR3 is built from 13 residues. The specimen sequenced was blood. The gene calls are TRBV12-3 or TRBV12-4 and TRBJ1-2; D gene unclear. The origin of this receptor is a woman aged 60-75 years in good health. The CDR3 is CASSLGWSDGYTF. The CDR3 region has the DNA TGTGCCAGCAGTTTAGGGTGGAGCGATGGCTACACCTTC.